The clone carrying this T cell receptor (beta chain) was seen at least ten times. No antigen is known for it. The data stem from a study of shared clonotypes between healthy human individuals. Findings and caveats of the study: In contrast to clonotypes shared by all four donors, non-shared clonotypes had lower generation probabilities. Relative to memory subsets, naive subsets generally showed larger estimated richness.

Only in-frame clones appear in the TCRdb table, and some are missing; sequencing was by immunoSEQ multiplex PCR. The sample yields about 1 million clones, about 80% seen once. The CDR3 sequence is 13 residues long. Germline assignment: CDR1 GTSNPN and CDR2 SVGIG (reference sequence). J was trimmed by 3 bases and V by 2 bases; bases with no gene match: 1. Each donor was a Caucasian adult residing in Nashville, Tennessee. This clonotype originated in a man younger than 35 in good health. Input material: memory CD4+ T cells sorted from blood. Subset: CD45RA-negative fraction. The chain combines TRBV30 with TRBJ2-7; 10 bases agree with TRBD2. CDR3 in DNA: TGTGCCTGGAGTATAGCGGGAGGCTACGAGCAGTACTTC. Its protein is CAWSIAGGYEQYF.